One T cell receptor beta chain is described in this entry. The antigen is undetermined. The data stem from a study of cytomegalovirus exposure and HLA in healthy donors. Study at large: The 90 to 150 validation repertoires were produced on the same platform as the 550 to 750 repertoires of the first cohort. This was reported in a later analysis.

The repertoire was sequenced with immunoSEQ multiplex PCR; TCRdb's copy has only in-frame clones and lacks some. The sample has about 120,000 clones, approximately 88% seen once. The study, taken as a whole, reports: In vitro confirmation showed three CMV-associated chains to be CMV antigen specific. Some public TCRs appeared in many individuals, while most sequences were rare.

Germline V gene data show CDR1 as MDHEN and CDR2 as SYDVKM. The CDR3 spans 17 residues. V gave up 6 bases and J gave up 0 bases, with 19 bases separating them. The receptor comes from a young man in good health and CMV-seronegative. J is TRBJ2-3 and V is TRBV28, with a tentative D call TRBD1 (6 bases). Sequencing was done on a sample of PBMCs. The CDR3: CASSTIWKGQSTDTQYF. The CDR3 nucleotides are TGTGCCAGCAGCACAATATGGAAAGGACAGAGCACAGATACGCAGTATTTT.